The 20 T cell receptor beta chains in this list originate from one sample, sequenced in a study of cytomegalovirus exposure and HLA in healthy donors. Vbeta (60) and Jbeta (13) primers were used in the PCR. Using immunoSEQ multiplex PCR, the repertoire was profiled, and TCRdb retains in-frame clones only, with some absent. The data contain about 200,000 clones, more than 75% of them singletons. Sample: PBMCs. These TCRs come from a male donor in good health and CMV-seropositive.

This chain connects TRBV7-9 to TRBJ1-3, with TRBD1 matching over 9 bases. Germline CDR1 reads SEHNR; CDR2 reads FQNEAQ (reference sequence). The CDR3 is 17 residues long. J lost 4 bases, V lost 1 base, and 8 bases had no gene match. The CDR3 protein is CASSLEGQGARGNTIYF. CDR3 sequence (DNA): TGTGCCAGCAGCTTAGAGGGACAGGGTGCGAGAGGAAACACCATATATTTT.

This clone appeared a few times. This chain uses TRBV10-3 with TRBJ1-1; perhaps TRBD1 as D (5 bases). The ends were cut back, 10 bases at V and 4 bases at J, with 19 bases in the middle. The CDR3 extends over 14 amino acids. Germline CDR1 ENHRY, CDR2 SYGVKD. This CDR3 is CATQGIQGSTEAFF. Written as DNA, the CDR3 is TGTGCCACCCAGGGTATTCAGGGTAGCACTGAAGCTTTCTTT.

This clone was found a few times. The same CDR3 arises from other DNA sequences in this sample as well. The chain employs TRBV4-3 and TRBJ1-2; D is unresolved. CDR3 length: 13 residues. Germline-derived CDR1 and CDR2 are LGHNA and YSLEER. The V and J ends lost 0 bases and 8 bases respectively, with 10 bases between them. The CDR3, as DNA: TGCGCCAGCAGCCAAGATCGGGGTGGAGGCTACACCTTC. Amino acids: CASSQDRGGGYTF.

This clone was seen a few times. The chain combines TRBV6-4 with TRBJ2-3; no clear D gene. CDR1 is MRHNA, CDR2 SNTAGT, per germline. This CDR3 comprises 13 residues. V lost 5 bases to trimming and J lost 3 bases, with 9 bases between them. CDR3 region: CASSSSRTDTQYF. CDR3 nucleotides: TGTGCCAGCAGTTCATCTAGAACAGATACGCAGTATTTT.

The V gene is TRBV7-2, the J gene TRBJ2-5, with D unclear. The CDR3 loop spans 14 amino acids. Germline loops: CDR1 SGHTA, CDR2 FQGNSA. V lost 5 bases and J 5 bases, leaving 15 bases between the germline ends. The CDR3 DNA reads TGTGCCAGCAGCCCTAGTGGGTTTAGGGAGACCCAGTACTTC. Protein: CASSPSGFRETQYF.

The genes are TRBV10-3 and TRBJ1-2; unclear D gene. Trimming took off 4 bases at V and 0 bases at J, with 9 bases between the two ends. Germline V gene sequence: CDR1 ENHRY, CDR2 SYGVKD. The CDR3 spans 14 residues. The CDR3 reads CAISAPVANYGYTF. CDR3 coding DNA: TGTGCCATCAGTGCGCCCGTAGCTAACTATGGCTACACCTTC.

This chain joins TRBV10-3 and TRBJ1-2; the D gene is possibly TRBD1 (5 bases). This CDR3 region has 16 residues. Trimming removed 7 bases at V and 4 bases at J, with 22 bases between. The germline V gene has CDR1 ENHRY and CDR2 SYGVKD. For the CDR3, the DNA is TGTGCCATCACCCGCGGGGGGAGGGACGGGATCTATGGCTACACCTTC. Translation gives CAITRGGRDGIYGYTF.

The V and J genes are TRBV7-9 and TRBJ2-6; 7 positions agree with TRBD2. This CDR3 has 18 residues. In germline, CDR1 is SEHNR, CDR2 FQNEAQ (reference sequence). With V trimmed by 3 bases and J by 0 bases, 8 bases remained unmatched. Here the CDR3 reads CASSFTLGEGSGANVLTF. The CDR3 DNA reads TGTGCCAGCAGCTTCACGTTAGGGGAGGGCTCTGGGGCCAACGTCCTGACTTTC. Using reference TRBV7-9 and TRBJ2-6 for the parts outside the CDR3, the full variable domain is DTGVSQNPRHKITKRGQNVTFRCDPISEHNRLYWYRQTLGQGPEFLTYFQNEAQLEKSRLLSDRFSAERPKGSFSTLEIQRTEQGDSAMYLCASSFTLGEGSGANVLTFGAGSRLTVL.

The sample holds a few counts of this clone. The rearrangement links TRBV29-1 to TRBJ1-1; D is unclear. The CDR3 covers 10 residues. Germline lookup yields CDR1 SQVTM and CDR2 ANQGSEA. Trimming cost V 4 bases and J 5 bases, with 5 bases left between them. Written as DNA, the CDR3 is TGCAGCGTTGGCGGGACTGAAGCTTTCTTT. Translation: CSVGGTEAFF.

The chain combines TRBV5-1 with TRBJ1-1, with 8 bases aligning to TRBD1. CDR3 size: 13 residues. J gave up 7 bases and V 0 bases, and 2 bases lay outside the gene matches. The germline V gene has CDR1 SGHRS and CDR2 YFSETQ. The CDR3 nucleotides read TGCGCCAGCAGCTTGGGGACAGGGAATGAAGCTTTCTTT. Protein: CASSLGTGNEAFF. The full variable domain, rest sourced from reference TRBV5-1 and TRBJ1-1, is KAGVTQTPRYLIKTRGQQVTLSCSPISGHRSVSWYQQTPGQGLQFLFEYFSETQRNKGNFPGRFSGRQFSNSRSEMNVSTLELGDSALYLCASSLGTGNEAFFGQGTRLTVV.

This CDR3 is CASRLAGVGYEQYF. In DNA form, the CDR3 reads TGTGCCAGCAGGCTAGCGGGAGTCGGCTACGAGCAGTACTTC. This chain links TRBV6-1 with TRBJ2-7, with 10 bases aligning to TRBD2. The CDR3 spans 14 residues. V shed 6 bases and J 3 bases; nucleotides not matched to a gene: 5. Looked up from germline, CDR1 is MNHNS and CDR2 is SASEGT.

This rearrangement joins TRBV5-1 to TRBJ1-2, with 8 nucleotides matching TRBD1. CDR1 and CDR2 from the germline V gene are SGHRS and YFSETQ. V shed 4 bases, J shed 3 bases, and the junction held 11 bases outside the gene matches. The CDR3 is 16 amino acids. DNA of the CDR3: TGCGCCAGCAGCCGCGGGACAGGCGGGGAGGACTATGGCTACACCTTC. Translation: CASSRGTGGEDYGYTF. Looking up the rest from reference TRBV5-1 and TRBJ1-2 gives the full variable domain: KAGVTQTPRYLIKTRGQQVTLSCSPISGHRSVSWYQQTPGQGLQFLFEYFSETQRNKGNFPGRFSGRQFSNSRSEMNVSTLELGDSALYLCASSRGTGGEDYGYTFGSGTRLTVV.

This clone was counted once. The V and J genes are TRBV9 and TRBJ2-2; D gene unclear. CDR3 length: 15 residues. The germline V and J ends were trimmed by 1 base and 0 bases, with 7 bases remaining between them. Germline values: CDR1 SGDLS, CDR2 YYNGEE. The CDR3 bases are TGTGCCAGCAGCGTACAGGCCGCGAACACCGGGGAGCTGTTTTTT. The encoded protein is CASSVQAANTGELFF.

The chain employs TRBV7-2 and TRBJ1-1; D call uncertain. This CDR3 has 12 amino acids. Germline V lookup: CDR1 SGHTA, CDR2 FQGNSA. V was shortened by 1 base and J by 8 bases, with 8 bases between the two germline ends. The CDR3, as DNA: TGTGCCAGCAGCTTAGGGTACAGAGAAGCTTTCTTT. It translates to CASSLGYREAFF.

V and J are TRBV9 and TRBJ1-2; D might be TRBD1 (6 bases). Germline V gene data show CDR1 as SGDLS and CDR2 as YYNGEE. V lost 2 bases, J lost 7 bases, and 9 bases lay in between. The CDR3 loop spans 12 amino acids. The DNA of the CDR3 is TGTGCCAGCAGCGTGGGGGCTGGTGGCTACACCTTC. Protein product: CASSVGAGGYTF.

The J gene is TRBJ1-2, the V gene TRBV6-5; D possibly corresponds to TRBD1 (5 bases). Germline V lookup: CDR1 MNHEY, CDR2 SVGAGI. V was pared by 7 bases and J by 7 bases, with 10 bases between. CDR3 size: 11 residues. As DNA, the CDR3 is TGTGCCAGCATGGCGGGGGGTGGCTACACCTTC. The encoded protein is CASMAGGGYTF.

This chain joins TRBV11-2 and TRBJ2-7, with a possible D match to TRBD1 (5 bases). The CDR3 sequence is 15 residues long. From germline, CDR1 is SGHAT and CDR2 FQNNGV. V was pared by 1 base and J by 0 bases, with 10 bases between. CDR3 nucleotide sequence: TGTGCCAGCAGCTTAGGACAGCGATACTCCTACGAGCAGTACTTC. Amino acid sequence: CASSLGQRYSYEQYF.

CDR3 bases: TGTGCCAGCTCCGCCAGCCAGGGCGACTATGGCTACACCTTC. It yields the protein CASSASQGDYGYTF. J is TRBJ1-2 and V is TRBV6-5; the D gene is possibly TRBD1 (5 bases). CDR1 and CDR2 from the germline V gene are MNHEY and SVGAGI. This CDR3 is 14 amino acids long. Trimming removed 8 bases at V and 3 bases at J, with 16 bases between.

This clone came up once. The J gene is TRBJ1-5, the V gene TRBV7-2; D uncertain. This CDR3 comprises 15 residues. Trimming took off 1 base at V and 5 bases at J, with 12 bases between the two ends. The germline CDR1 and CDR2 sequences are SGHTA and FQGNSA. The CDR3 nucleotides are TGTGCCAGCAGCTTAGTTGGGAGTGGGGATCAGCCCCAGCATTTT. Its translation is CASSLVGSGDQPQHF.

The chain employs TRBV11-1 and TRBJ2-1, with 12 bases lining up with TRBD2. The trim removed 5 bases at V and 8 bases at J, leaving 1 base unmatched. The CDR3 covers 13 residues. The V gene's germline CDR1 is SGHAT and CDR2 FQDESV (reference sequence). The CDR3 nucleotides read TGTGCCAGCAGCCCTAGCGGGAGGGATGAGCAGTTCTTC. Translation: CASSPSGRDEQFF.